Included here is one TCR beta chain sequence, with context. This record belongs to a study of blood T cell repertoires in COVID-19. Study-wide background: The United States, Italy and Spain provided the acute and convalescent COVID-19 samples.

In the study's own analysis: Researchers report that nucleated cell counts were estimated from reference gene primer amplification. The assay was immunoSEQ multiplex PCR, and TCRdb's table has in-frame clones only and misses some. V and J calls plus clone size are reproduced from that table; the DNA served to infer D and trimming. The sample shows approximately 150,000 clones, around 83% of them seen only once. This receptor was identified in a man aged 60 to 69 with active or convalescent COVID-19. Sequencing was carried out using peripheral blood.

The CDR3 loop reads CASSRTELNTGELFF. CDR3 DNA: TGTGCCAGCAGCCGAACGGAGCTCAACACCGGGGAGCTGTTTTTT. The chain has TRBV7-8 and TRBJ2-2; D gene unclear. The V end lost 5 bases, the J end lost 2 bases, and 12 bases lay between the germline ends. Germline V gene sequence: CDR1 SGHVS, CDR2 FQNEAQ. The CDR3 extends over 15 amino acids. The full variable domain, rest sourced from reference TRBV7-8 and TRBJ2-2, is GAGVSQSPRYKVAKRGQDVALRCDPISGHVSLFWYQQALGQGPEFLTYFQNEAQLDKSGLPSDRFFAERPEGSVSTLKIQRTQQEDSAVYLCASSRTELNTGELFFGEGSRLTVL.